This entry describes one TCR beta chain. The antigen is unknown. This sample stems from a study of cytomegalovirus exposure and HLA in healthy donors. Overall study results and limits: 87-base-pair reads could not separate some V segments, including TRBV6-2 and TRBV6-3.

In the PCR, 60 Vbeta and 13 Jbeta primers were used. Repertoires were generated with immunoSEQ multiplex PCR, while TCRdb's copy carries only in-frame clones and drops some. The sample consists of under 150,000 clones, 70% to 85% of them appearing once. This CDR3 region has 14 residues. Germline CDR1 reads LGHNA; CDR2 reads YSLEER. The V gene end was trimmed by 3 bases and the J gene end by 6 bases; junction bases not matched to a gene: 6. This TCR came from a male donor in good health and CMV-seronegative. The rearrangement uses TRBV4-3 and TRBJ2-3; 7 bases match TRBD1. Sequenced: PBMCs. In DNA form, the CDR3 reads TGCGCCAGCAGCCACGGTCCCAGGGGGGATACGCAGTATTTT. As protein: CASSHGPRGDTQYF.